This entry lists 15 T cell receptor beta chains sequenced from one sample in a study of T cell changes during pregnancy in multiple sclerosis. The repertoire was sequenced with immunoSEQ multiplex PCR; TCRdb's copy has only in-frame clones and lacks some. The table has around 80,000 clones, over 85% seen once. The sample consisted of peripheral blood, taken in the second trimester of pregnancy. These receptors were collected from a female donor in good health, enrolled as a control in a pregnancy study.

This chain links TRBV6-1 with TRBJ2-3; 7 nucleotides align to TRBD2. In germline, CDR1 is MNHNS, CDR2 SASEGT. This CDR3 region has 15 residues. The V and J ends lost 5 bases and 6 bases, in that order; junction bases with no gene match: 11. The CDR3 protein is CASSWTRGPSDTQYF. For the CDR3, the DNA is TGTGCCAGCAGTTGGACTAGAGGGCCTTCGGATACGCAGTATTTT.

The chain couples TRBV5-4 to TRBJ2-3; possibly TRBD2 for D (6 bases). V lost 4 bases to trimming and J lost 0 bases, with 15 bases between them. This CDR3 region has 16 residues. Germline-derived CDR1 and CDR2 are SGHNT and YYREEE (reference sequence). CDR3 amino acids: CASSRENALSTDTQYF. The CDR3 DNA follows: TGTGCCAGCAGCCGGGAGAACGCTCTAAGCACAGATACGCAGTATTTT.

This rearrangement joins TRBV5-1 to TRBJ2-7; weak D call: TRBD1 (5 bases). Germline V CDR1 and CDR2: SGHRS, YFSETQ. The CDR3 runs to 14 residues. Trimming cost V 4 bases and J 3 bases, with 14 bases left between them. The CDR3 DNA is TGCGCCAGCAGCAATCAGGGCCCGGGCTACGAGCAGTACTTC. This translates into CASSNQGPGYEQYF. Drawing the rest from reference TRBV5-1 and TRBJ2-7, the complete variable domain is KAGVTQTPRYLIKTRGQQVTLSCSPISGHRSVSWYQQTPGQGLQFLFEYFSETQRNKGNFPGRFSGRQFSNSRSEMNVSTLELGDSALYLCASSNQGPGYEQYFGPGTRLTVT.

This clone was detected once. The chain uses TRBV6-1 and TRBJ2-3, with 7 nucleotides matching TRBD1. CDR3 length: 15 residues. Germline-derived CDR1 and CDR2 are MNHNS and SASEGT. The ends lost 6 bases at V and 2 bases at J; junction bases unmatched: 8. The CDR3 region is CASRTGRAYTDTQYF. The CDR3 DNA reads TGTGCCAGCAGGACAGGGCGAGCTTACACAGATACGCAGTATTTT.

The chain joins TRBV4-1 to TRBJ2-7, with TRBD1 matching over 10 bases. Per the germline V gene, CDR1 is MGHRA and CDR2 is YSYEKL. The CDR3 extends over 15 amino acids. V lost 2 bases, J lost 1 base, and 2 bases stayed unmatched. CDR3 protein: CASSQPGQGSYEQYF. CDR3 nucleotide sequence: TGCGCCAGCAGCCAACCGGGACAGGGGTCCTACGAGCAGTACTTC.

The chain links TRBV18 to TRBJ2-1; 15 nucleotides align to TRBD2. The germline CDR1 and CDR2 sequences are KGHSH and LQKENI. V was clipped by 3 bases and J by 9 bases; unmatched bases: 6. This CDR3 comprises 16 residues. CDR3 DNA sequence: TGTGCCAGCTCACCGCCCGGACTAGCGGGAGGGGGTGAGCAGTTCTTC. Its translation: CASSPPGLAGGGEQFF.

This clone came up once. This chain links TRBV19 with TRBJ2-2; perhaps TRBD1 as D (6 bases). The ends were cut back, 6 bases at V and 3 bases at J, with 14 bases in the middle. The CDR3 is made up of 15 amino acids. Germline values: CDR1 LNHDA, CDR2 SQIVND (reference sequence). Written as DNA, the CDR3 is TGTGCCAGTAGGTTATGGGGGCCCTACACCGGGGAGCTGTTTTTT. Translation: CASRLWGPYTGELFF. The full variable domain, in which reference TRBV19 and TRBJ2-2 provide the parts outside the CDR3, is DGGITQSPKYLFRKEGQNVTLSCEQNLNHDAMYWYRQDPGQGLRLIYYSQIVNDFQKGDIAEGYSVSREKKESFPLTVTSAQKNPTAFYLCASRLWGPYTGELFFGEGSRLTVL.

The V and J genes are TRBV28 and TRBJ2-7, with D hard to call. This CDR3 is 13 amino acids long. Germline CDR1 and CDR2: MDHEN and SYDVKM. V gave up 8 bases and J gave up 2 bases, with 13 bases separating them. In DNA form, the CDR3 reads TGTGCCAGCCTTTCGCGCGGAGCCTACGAGCAGTACTTC. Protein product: CASLSRGAYEQYF.

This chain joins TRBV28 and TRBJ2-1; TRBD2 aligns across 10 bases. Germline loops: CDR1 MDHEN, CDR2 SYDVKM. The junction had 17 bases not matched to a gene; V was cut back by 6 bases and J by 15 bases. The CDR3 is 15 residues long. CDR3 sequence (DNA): TGTGCCAGCAGCTTCGGCCGGCTTCTAGCGGGAGCGCCGTTCTTC. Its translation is CASSFGRLLAGAPFF.

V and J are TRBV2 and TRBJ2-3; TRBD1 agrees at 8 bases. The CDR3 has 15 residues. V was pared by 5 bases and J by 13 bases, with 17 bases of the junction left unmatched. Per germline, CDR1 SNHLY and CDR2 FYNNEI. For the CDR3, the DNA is TGTGCCAGCAGTAAATACACCTCACAGGGGGAGCCCAAGTATTTT. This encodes CASSKYTSQGEPKYF.

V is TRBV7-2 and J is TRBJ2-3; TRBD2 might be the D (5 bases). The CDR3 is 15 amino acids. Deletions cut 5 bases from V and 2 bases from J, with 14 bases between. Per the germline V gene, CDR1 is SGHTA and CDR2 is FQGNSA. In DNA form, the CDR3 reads TGTGCCAGCAGCACACTCGCGGACTCCACAGATACGCAGTATTTT. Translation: CASSTLADSTDTQYF.

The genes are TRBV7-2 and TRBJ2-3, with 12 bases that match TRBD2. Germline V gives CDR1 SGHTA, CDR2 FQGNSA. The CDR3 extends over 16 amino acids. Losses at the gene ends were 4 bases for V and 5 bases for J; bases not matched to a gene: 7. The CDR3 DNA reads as TGTGCCAGCAGCTCCCGACTAGCGGGAGTTTTAGATACGCAGTATTTT. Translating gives CASSSRLAGVLDTQYF.

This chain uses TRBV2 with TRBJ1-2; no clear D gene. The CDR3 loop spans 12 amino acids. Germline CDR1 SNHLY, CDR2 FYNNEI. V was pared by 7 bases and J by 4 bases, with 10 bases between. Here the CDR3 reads CASNRQVYGYTF. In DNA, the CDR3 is TGTGCCAGCAATAGGCAGGTCTATGGCTACACCTTC.

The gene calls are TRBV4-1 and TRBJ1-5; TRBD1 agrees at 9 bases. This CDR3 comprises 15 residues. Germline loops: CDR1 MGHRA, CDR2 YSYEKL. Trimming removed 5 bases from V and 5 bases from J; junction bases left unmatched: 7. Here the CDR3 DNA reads TGCGCCAGCAGCTATCAGGACAGGGGAGATCAGCCCCAGCATTTT. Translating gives CASSYQDRGDQPQHF.

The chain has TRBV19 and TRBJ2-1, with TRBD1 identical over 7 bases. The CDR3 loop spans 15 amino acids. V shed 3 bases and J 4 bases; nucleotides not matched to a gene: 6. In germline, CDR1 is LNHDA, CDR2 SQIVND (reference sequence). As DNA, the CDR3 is TGTGCCAGTAGTATCCCCTCACAGGGGTACAATGAGCAGTTCTTC. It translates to CASSIPSQGYNEQFF. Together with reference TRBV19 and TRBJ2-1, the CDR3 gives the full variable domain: DGGITQSPKYLFRKEGQNVTLSCEQNLNHDAMYWYRQDPGQGLRLIYYSQIVNDFQKGDIAEGYSVSREKKESFPLTVTSAQKNPTAFYLCASSIPSQGYNEQFFGPGTRLTVL.